This note documents a single TCR beta chain sequence. The record originates from a study of radiotherapy plus CTLA-4 blockade in lung cancer. This table comes from immunoSEQ multiplex PCR, and its TCRdb copy is limited to in-frame clones, with some not included. The table shows tens of thousands of clones, with around nine tenths occurring only once. The CDR3 length is 14 residues. J lost 5 bases, V lost 3 bases, and 3 bases had no gene match. Germline assignment: CDR1 MNHNS and CDR2 SASEGT. This specimen was peripheral blood, taken from a patient treated with radiotherapy plus ipilimumab. This clonotype was obtained from a human donor with non-small cell lung cancer who had stable disease on radiotherapy plus ipilimumab. The chain links TRBV6-1 to TRBJ1-5; 8 bases align to TRBD1. CDR3 sequence: CASSDRGQDQPQHF. The CDR3 nucleotides read TGTGCCAGCAGTGACAGGGGGCAGGATCAGCCCCAGCATTTT.